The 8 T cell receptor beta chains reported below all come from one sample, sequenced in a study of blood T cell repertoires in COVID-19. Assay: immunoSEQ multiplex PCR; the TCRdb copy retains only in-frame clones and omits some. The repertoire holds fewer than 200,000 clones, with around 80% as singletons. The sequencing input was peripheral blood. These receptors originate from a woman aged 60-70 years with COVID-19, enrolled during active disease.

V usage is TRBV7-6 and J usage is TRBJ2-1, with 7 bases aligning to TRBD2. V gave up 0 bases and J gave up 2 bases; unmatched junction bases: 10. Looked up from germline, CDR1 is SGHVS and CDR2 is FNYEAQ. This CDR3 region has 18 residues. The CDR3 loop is CASSLALLPSGPYNEQFF. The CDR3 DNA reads TGTGCCAGCAGCTTAGCCCTCCTCCCTAGCGGACCCTACAATGAGCAGTTCTTC.

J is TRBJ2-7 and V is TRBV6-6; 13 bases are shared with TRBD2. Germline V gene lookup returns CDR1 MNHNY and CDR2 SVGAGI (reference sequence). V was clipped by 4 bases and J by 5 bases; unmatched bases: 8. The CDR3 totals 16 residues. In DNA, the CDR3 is TGTGCCAGCAGTTCCCGGACTAGCGGGAGTGGGGACGAGCAGTACTTC. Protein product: CASSSRTSGSGDEQYF.

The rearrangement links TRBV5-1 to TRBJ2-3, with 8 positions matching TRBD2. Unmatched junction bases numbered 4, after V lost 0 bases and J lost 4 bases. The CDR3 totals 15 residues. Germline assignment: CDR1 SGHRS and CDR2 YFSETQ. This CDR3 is CASSLESSGADTQYF. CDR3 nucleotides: TGCGCCAGCAGCTTGGAGAGTAGCGGGGCAGATACGCAGTATTTT. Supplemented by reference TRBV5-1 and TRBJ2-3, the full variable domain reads KAGVTQTPRYLIKTRGQQVTLSCSPISGHRSVSWYQQTPGQGLQFLFEYFSETQRNKGNFPGRFSGRQFSNSRSEMNVSTLELGDSALYLCASSLESSGADTQYFGPGTRLTVL.

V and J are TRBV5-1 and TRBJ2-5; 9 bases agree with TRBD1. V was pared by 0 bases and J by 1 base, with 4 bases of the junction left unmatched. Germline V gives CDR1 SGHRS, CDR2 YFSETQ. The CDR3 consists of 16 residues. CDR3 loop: CASSLATGGLQETQYF. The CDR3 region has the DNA TGCGCCAGCAGCTTGGCGACAGGGGGGCTCCAAGAGACCCAGTACTTC.

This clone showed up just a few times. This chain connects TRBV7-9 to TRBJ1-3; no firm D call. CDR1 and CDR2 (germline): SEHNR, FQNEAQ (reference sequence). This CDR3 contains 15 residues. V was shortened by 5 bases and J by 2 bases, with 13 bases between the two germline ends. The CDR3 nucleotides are TGTGCCAGCAGCCCGAGGGCCCAGGCTGGAAACACCATATATTTT. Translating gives CASSPRAQAGNTIYF.

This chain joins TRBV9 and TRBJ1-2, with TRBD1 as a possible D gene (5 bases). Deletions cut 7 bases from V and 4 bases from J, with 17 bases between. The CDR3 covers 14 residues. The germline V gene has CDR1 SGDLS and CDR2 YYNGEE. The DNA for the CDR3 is TGTGCCAGCGGGCAGGACAACACGGCCTATGGCTACACCTTC. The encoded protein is CASGQDNTAYGYTF. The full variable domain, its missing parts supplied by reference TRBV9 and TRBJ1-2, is DSGVTQTPKHLITATGQRVTLRCSPRSGDLSVYWYQQSLDQGLQFLIQYYNGEERAKGNILERFSAQQFPDLHSELNLSSLELGDSALYFCASGQDNTAYGYTFGSGTRLTVV.

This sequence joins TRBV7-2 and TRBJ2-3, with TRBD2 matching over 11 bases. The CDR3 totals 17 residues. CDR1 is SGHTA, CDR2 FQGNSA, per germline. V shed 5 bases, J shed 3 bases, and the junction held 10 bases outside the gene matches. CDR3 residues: CASSRPAPSGRTDTQYF. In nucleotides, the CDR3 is TGTGCCAGCAGCCGCCCGGCTCCTAGCGGGAGGACAGATACGCAGTATTTT.

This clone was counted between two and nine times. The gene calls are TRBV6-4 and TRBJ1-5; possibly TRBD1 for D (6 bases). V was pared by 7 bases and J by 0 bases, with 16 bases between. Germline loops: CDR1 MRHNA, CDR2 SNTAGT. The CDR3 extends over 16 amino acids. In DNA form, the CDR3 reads TGTGCCAGCACTCTGGGGGGGCGCGGTAGCAATCAGCCCCAGCATTTT. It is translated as CASTLGGRGSNQPQHF.